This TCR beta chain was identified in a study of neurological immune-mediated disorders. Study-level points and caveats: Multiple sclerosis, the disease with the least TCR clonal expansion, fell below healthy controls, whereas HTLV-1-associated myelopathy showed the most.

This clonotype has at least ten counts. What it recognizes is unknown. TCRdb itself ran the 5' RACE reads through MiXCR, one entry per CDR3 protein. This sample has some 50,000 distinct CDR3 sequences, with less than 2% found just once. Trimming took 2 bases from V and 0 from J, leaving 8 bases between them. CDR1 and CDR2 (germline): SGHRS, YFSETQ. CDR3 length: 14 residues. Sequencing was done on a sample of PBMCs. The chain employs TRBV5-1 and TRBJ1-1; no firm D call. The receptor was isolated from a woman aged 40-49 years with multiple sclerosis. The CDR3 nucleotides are TGCGCCAGCAGCTTTGTAGATCTGAACACTGAAGCTTTCTTT. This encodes CASSFVDLNTEAFF.